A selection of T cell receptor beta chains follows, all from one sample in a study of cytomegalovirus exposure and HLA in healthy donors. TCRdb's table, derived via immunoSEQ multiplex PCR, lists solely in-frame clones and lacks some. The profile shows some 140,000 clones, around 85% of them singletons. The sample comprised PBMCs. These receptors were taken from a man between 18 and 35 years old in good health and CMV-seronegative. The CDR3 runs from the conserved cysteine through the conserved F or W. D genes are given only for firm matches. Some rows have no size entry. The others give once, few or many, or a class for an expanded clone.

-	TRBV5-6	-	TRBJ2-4	TGTGCCAGCAGCCCGGTCGGTATCGAGGGAGTCAAAAACATTCAGTACTTC	CASSPVGIEGVKNIQYF
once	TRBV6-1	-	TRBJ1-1	TGTGCCAGCAGTGACCCCTCGGCGGGGAACACTGAAGCTTTCTTT	CASSDPSAGNTEAFF
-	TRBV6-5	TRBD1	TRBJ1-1	TGTGCCAGCAGTGTGGACAGGAGGAACACTGAAGCTTTCTTT	CASSVDRRNTEAFF
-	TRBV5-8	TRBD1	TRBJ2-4	TGTGCCAGCAGCTTGGACGGACAGGGGGTCCTGGCCAAAAACATTCAGTACTTC	CASSLDGQGVLAKNIQYF
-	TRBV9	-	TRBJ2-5	TGTGCCAGCAGCCCTCGAGCGGCCGCGACCCAGTACTTC	CASSPRAAATQYF
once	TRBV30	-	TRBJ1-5	TGTGCCTGGAGTGAAAACAGGGTGGTAGGCAATCAGCCCCAGCATTTT	CAWSENRVVGNQPQHF
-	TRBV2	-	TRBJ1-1	TGTGCCAGGGAAGGACGCGGGGCCCCGACGAACACTGAAGCTTTCTTT	CAREGRGAPTNTEAFF
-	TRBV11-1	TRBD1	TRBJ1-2	TGTGCCAGCAGCTTGGACAGGGTTGTAGTACGCGGCTACACCTTC	CASSLDRVVVRGYTF
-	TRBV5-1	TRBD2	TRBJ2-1	TGCGCCAGCAGCTACACGGGGGGTGATGAGCAGTTCTTC	CASSYTGGDEQFF
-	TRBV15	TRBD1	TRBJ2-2	TGTGCCACCAGCAGAGTAATCATACAGGGGGCGAACACCGGGGAGCTGTTTTTT	CATSRVIIQGANTGELFF
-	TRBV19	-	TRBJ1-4	TGTGCCAGCAGGGACACCACTAATGAAAAACTGTTTTTT	CASRDTTNEKLFF